The present entry profiles one T cell receptor beta chain with its context. Its antigen is undetermined. An end of the junction differs from the germline gene, which may be a read error. TCR beta cDNA was reverse-transcribed from roughly 0.45 ug of total RNA. The reaction used a constant-region primer and ProtoScript II reverse transcriptase. Three nested multiplex PCR rounds, a slightly modified ARM-PCR method, built the TCR beta libraries. Each of the first two PCR rounds ran approximately 10 cycles with TRBV1-TRBV30 forward and C-beta reverse primers. TCRdb reprocessed the multiplex PCR reads with MiXCR, giving one entry per CDR3 protein. The sample has about 190,000 distinct CDR3 sequences, 85% seen once. This entry comes from a study of tumor-infiltrating lymphocytes in primary liver carcinoma. Total RNA and DNA came together from roughly 20-30 mg of bulk tissue without cell sorting. Each participant had primary liver carcinoma, and surgical resection was the treatment.

The CDR3 loop spans 14 amino acids. In germline, CDR1 is SGHRS, CDR2 YFSETQ. Study findings and constraints: Paired tumor-adjacent and tumor-blood samples overlapped less than tumor region pairs did.

The sequence was obtained from a man in his forties with primary liver carcinoma and hepatitis B virus infection. The sequenced sample was tumor tissue from primary liver carcinoma. The chain couples TRBV5-1 to TRBJ1-2; D not certain. CDR3 coding DNA: TGCGCCAGCAGCTTGAGTGCCAAGTCCTATGGCTATACCTTC. It encodes CASSLSAKSYGYTF. The full variable domain, with the rest looked up from reference TRBV5-1 and TRBJ1-2, is KAGVTQTPRYLIKTRGQQVTLSCSPISGHRSVSWYQQTPGQGLQFLFEYFSETQRNKGNFPGRFSGRQFSNSRSEMNVSTLELGDSALYLCASSLSAKSYGYTFGSGTRLTVV.